The 13 T cell receptor beta chains presented below share a single source sample, sequenced in a study of cytomegalovirus exposure and HLA in healthy donors (dated by TCRdb to 2015 to 2018). The library was built by means of the immunoSEQ multiplex PCR assay. A mixture of 60 forward primers for TCR Vbeta segments and 13 reverse primers for TCR Jbeta segments was used in the multiplex PCR. TCRdb holds this immuneACCESS table with in-frame rearrangements only. Some clones are missing; in checked studies, unresolved V genes explain under half, and the rest has no known cause. This sample's table carries around 75,000 clones. The ten largest account for roughly 13% of the sample. Sequenced sample: PBMCs. The source of these receptors is a man aged 45-65 years in good health and CMV-seropositive.

The chain has TRBV5-4 and TRBJ1-5; 8 nucleotides agree with TRBD1. Germline V lookup: CDR1 SGHNT, CDR2 YYREEE (reference sequence). This CDR3 comprises 16 residues. J was trimmed by 0 bases and V by 2 bases; bases with no gene match: 4. The CDR3 coding sequence is TGTGCCAGCAGCTTAGGACAGGGCCTTAGCAATCAGCCCCAGCATTTT. The encoded protein is CASSLGQGLSNQPQHF.

The chain couples TRBV7-9 to TRBJ1-5, with D perhaps matching TRBD1 (6 bases). Germline V gene data show CDR1 as SEHNR and CDR2 as FQNEAQ (reference sequence). This CDR3 spans 13 amino acids. The V and J ends lost 5 bases and 7 bases respectively, with 12 bases between them. CDR3 protein: CASSTVGGQPQHF. CDR3 in DNA: TGTGCCAGCAGCACTGTTGGGGGCCAGCCCCAGCATTTT.

This chain joins TRBV19 and TRBJ2-7, with a tentative D call TRBD1 (5 bases). The CDR3 contains 15 residues. The germline V gene encodes CDR1 LNHDA and CDR2 SQIVND (reference sequence). Trimming took 0 bases from V and 2 from J, leaving 11 bases between them. CDR3 amino acids: CASSIDGAGPYEQYF. The CDR3 bases are TGTGCCAGTAGTATAGACGGAGCAGGGCCCTACGAGCAGTACTTC.

The chain has TRBV5-6 and TRBJ1-6; D uncertain. V lost 1 base, J lost 9 bases, and 5 bases lay in between. The CDR3 consists of 12 residues. CDR1 SGHDT and CDR2 YYEEEE come from the germline V gene. CDR3 bases: TGTGCCAGCAGCTTGTTTCGTTCACCCCTCCACTTT. The encoded protein is CASSLFRSPLHF.

The chain links TRBV2 to TRBJ1-5; possibly TRBD1 for D (5 bases). The germline CDR1 and CDR2 sequences are SNHLY and FYNNEI. V shed 11 bases and J shed 4 bases, with 15 bases lying between them. The CDR3 loop spans 13 amino acids. CDR3 bases: TGTGCCGGCGCACAGGAAAGGAATCAGCCCCAGCATTTT. As protein: CAGAQERNQPQHF.

On this clone itself: Germline and junction disagree at one end, which may indicate a read error. The rearrangement joins TRBV2 to TRBJ2-7, with 11 bases fitting TRBD2. The CDR3 extends over 15 amino acids. Germline values: CDR1 SNHLY, CDR2 FYNNEI. CDR3: CASTPPGLAVLKVDF. DNA of the CDR3: TGTGCCAGCACCCCCCCGGGACTAGCGGTCTTAAAGGTAGACTTC.

V is TRBV5-1 and J is TRBJ2-2, with a weak D call TRBD2 (5 bases). V dropped 5 bases and J dropped 12 bases, with 20 bases sitting between them. CDR3 length equals 14 residues. CDR1 is SGHRS, CDR2 YFSETQ, per germline. The DNA of the CDR3 is TGCGCCAGCAGTCCCGACTCTGTCCCGGGGAAGCTGTTTTTT. Its translation is CASSPDSVPGKLFF.

The V gene is TRBV29-1, the J gene TRBJ2-3, with 8 bases identical to TRBD1. V lost 8 bases to trimming and J lost 4 bases; unmatched junction nucleotides: 11. The CDR3 sequence is 14 residues long. Germline V lookup: CDR1 SQVTM, CDR2 ANQGSEA. The chain's CDR3 is CSTADRGGPDTQYF. CDR3 sequence (DNA): TGCAGCACTGCCGACAGGGGAGGCCCAGATACGCAGTATTTT.

The chain is built from TRBV29-1 and TRBJ1-1, with D maybe TRBD1 (5 bases). There are 12 residues in the CDR3. Germline assignment: CDR1 SQVTM and CDR2 ANQGSEA. Trimming took 4 bases from V and 1 from J, leaving 7 bases between them. This CDR3 reads CSVGGTNTEAFF. CDR3 in DNA: TGCAGCGTTGGGGGCACGAACACTGAAGCTTTCTTT.

The chain uses TRBV9 and TRBJ2-5; D ambiguous. This CDR3 is 14 amino acids long. V dropped 0 bases and J dropped 5 bases, with 11 bases sitting between them. Looked up from germline, CDR1 is SGDLS and CDR2 is YYNGEE. The CDR3 region has the DNA TGTGCCAGCAGCGTAGAAACCGCCCGGGAGACCCAGTACTTC. Its protein product is CASSVETARETQYF.

The V gene is TRBV5-1, the J gene TRBJ2-1, with 10 positions matching TRBD2. The CDR3 totals 16 residues. The germline V gene encodes CDR1 SGHRS and CDR2 YFSETQ. V lost 7 bases and J lost 4; bases outside the gene matches: 11. CDR3 in DNA: TGCGCCAGCTCCTTAACTACTAGCGGGACGTACAATGAGCAGTTCTTC. Translation gives CASSLTTSGTYNEQFF.

V is TRBV13 and J is TRBJ1-2, with 7 bases matching TRBD1. The CDR3 is 13 amino acids. The ends lost 5 bases at V and 8 bases at J; junction bases unmatched: 8. The germline V gene encodes CDR1 PRHDT and CDR2 FYEKMQ (reference sequence). The CDR3 loop is CASSRGTVQGYTF. The DNA of the CDR3 is TGTGCCAGCAGCCGGGGGACAGTGCAGGGCTACACCTTC.

The chain joins TRBV9 to TRBJ2-2; tentative D call: TRBD2 (7 bases). The CDR3 covers 17 residues. The V end lost 5 bases, the J end lost 5 bases, and 22 bases lay between the germline ends. Germline-derived CDR1 and CDR2 are SGDLS and YYNGEE. The CDR3 coding sequence is TGTGCCAGCAGTTTCCTAGACCACAGGGAGGGGACCGGGGAGCTGTTTTTT. Its translation is CASSFLDHREGTGELFF.